These T cell receptor beta chains were read from a single sample in a study of T cell responses to AZD1222 COVID-19 vaccine. Produced via immunoSEQ multiplex PCR; TCRdb's table is partial and in-frame only. In the table there are about 96,000 clones, around 90% of which are singletons. The sequenced sample was peripheral blood, obtained on day 0 of AZD1222 vaccination. These receptors came from an adult in good health. CDR3s include the opening cysteine and the closing phenylalanine or tryptophan. Fields, in order: V gene, D gene, clone size, J gene, CDR3 protein, CDR3 DNA. The D gene is left open where the match is weak. Size tells how often a clone was seen (once, few, many) or the class of an expanded clone, and some rows leave it out.

V: TRBV5-4; D: TRBD2; size: NA; J: TRBJ2-3; CDR3: CASSLRLAASTDTQYF; DNA: TGTGCCAGCAGCTTGCGGCTAGCGGCCAGCACAGATACGCAGTATTTT
V: TRBV27; D: NA; size: NA; J: TRBJ1-3; CDR3: CASSFDKGYFGNTIYF; DNA: TGTGCCAGCAGTTTCGACAAGGGGTATTTTGGAAACACCATATATTTT
V: TRBV6-2/TRBV6-3; D: NA; size: NA; J: TRBJ1-6; CDR3: CASSYLGSSYNSPLHF; DNA: TGTGCCAGCAGTTACTTGGGCAGCTCCTATAATTCACCCCTCCACTTT
V: TRBV19; D: NA; size: NA; J: TRBJ2-3; CDR3: CASQNRLRDGTDTQYF; DNA: TGTGCCAGTCAGAACCGCCTCAGGGATGGTACAGATACGCAGTATTTT
V: TRBV9; D: NA; size: NA; J: TRBJ2-2; CDR3: CASTRAENTGELFF; DNA: TGTGCCAGCACCCGGGCGGAGAACACCGGGGAGCTGTTTTTT
V: TRBV30; D: NA; size: NA; J: TRBJ2-1; CDR3: CAWSASFYNEQFF; DNA: TGTGCCTGGAGCGCGTCATTCTACAATGAGCAGTTCTTC
V: TRBV4-3; D: NA; size: NA; J: TRBJ2-1; CDR3: CASSQAAAGAKDEQFF; DNA: TGCGCCAGCAGCCAAGCGGCGGCAGGGGCAAAGGATGAGCAGTTCTTC
V: TRBV27; D: NA; size: NA; J: TRBJ1-3; CDR3: CASSLPGNTIYF; DNA: TGTGCCAGCAGCCTCCCCGGAAACACCATATATTTT
V: TRBV9; D: NA; size: NA; J: TRBJ2-2; CDR3: CASSVAGINTGELFF; DNA: TGTGCCAGCAGCGTAGCGGGGATAAACACCGGGGAGCTGTTTTTT
V: TRBV7-8; D: NA; size: NA; J: TRBJ1-4; CDR3: CASSQQGRGDEKLFF; DNA: TGTGCCAGCAGCCAACAGGGCAGGGGTGATGAAAAACTGTTTTTT
V: TRBV19; D: NA; size: NA; J: TRBJ2-1; CDR3: CASSIGLSSYNEQFF; DNA: TGTGCCAGTAGTATCGGCCTGAGCTCCTACAATGAGCAGTTCTTC
V: TRBV28; D: TRBD1; size: NA; J: TRBJ2-5; CDR3: CASSSHEGQGVETQYF; DNA: TGTGCCAGCAGTTCACATGAGGGACAGGGGGTAGAGACCCAGTACTTC
V: TRBV3-1/TRBV3-2; D: NA; size: NA; J: TRBJ1-3; CDR3: CASHPLSGNTIYF; DNA: TGTGCCAGCCACCCCCTCTCTGGAAACACCATATATTTT
V: TRBV10-3; D: NA; size: NA; J: TRBJ2-7; CDR3: CAISESPGRNEQYF; DNA: TGTGCCATCAGTGAGTCACCAGGGAGGAACGAGCAGTACTTC
V: TRBV25-1; D: NA; size: NA; J: TRBJ2-7; CDR3: CASSEFVGVKQYF; DNA: TGTGCCAGCAGTGAATTTGTGGGGGTCAAGCAGTACTTC
V: TRBV12-2; D: NA; size: NA; J: TRBJ2-1; CDR3: CASRPLGTRRGNEQFF; DNA: TGTGCAAGTCGCCCCCTGGGGACAAGGCGAGGGAATGAGCAGTTCTTC
V: TRBV7-2; D: TRBD1; size: NA; J: TRBJ1-5; CDR3: CASSLSGTESNQPQHF; DNA: TGTGCCAGCAGCTTATCCGGGACAGAGAGCAATCAGCCCCAGCATTTT
V: TRBV12-5; D: NA; size: NA; J: TRBJ1-1; CDR3: CASGLVEVSTEAFF; DNA: TGTGCTAGTGGTTTGGTAGAGGTGAGCACTGAAGCTTTCTTT
V: TRBV7-8; D: NA; size: NA; J: TRBJ1-2; CDR3: CASSLENVYGYTF; DNA: TGTGCCAGCAGCTTAGAAAATGTCTATGGCTACACCTTC
V: TRBV15; D: NA; size: NA; J: TRBJ1-5; CDR3: CATRSTAADQPQHF; DNA: TGTGCCACCCGGTCCACGGCAGCAGATCAGCCCCAGCATTTT
V: TRBV19; D: TRBD1; size: NA; J: TRBJ2-7; CDR3: CASSIAPQGVYEQYF; DNA: TGTGCCAGTAGTATAGCACCACAGGGGGTCTACGAGCAGTACTTC
V: TRBV7-2; D: NA; size: NA; J: TRBJ2-2; CDR3: CASTPEGVPGELFF; DNA: TGTGCCAGCACCCCCGAAGGGGTCCCCGGGGAGCTGTTTTTT
V: TRBV30; D: TRBD1; size: NA; J: TRBJ1-4; CDR3: CAWSVRGQVNEKLFF; DNA: TGTGCCTGGAGTGTAAGGGGACAGGTTAATGAAAAACTGTTTTTT
V: TRBV7-8; D: NA; size: few; J: TRBJ1-3; CDR3: CASSVRGIGNTIYF; DNA: TGTGCCAGCAGCGTTAGGGGGATCGGAAACACCATATATTTT
V: TRBV25-1; D: TRBD1; size: NA; J: TRBJ2-4; CDR3: CASSEAGTGRNIQYF; DNA: TGTGCCAGCAGTGAAGCGGGGACAGGGAGGAACATTCAGTACTTC
V: TRBV28; D: TRBD2; size: once; J: TRBJ2-7; CDR3: CASSLWTSGTYEQYF; DNA: TGTGCCAGCAGTTTATGGACTAGCGGGACCTACGAGCAGTACTTC
V: TRBV28; D: TRBD1; size: NA; J: TRBJ2-1; CDR3: CASSSADRTHNEQFF; DNA: TGTGCCAGCAGTTCGGCGGACAGGACCCACAATGAGCAGTTCTTC
V: TRBV30; D: NA; size: NA; J: TRBJ1-1; CDR3: CAWSDRDTEAFF; DNA: TGTGCCTGGAGTGACAGGGACACTGAAGCTTTCTTT
V: TRBV9; D: NA; size: NA; J: TRBJ1-1; CDR3: CASSSRTFTEAFF; DNA: TGTGCCAGCAGCTCCCGGACTTTCACTGAAGCTTTCTTT
V: TRBV11-3; D: NA; size: NA; J: TRBJ2-2; CDR3: CASSFRPGGELFF; DNA: TGTGCCAGCAGCTTCCGACCGGGCGGGGAGCTGTTTTTT
V: TRBV6-1; D: TRBD1; size: NA; J: TRBJ2-6; CDR3: CASSEMRTGGIGANVLTF; DNA: TGTGCCAGCAGTGAAATGCGGACAGGGGGAATTGGGGCCAACGTCCTGACTTTC
V: TRBV19; D: NA; size: NA; J: TRBJ2-3; CDR3: CASSIASSVDTQYF; DNA: TGTGCCAGTAGTATAGCGTCTAGCGTAGATACGCAGTATTTT
V: TRBV3-1/TRBV3-2; D: TRBD2; size: once; J: TRBJ2-7; CDR3: CASSQVSSGGGPPGEQYF; DNA: TGTGCCAGCAGCCAAGTATCTAGCGGGGGTGGCCCCCCTGGGGAGCAGTACTTC
V: TRBV4-3; D: NA; size: NA; J: TRBJ2-3; CDR3: CASSQDWLASDTQYF; DNA: TGCGCCAGCAGCCAAGATTGGCTAGCGTCAGATACGCAGTATTTT
V: TRBV6-2/TRBV6-3; D: NA; size: NA; J: TRBJ1-3; CDR3: CASSYSIGNTIYF; DNA: TGTGCCAGCAGTTACTCGATTGGAAACACCATATATTTT
V: TRBV5-1; D: NA; size: NA; J: TRBJ2-3; CDR3: CASSLRATLTDTQYF; DNA: TGCGCCAGCAGCTTGCGGGCCACCTTAACAGATACGCAGTATTTT
V: TRBV10-3; D: NA; size: NA; J: TRBJ2-6; CDR3: CAVGRAGGRSGANVLTF; DNA: TGTGCCGTGGGTCGGGCGGGTGGACGCTCTGGGGCCAACGTCCTGACTTTC
V: TRBV5-1; D: TRBD2; size: NA; J: TRBJ2-3; CDR3: CASSLTSGRTDTQYF; DNA: TGCGCCAGCAGCTTGACTAGCGGGAGGACAGATACGCAGTATTTT
V: TRBV7-9; D: NA; size: NA; J: TRBJ1-2; CDR3: CASSLGLYGYTF; DNA: TGTGCCAGCAGCTTAGGGCTGTATGGCTACACCTTC
V: TRBV28; D: TRBD1; size: once; J: TRBJ2-5; CDR3: CASRIGQGGETQYF; DNA: TGTGCCAGCAGGATTGGACAGGGTGGGGAGACCCAGTACTTC
V: TRBV18; D: NA; size: NA; J: TRBJ2-7; CDR3: CASSPGGRSYEQYF; DNA: TGTGCCAGCTCACCGGGGGGCAGATCCTACGAGCAGTACTTC
V: TRBV7-6; D: TRBD1; size: NA; J: TRBJ2-7; CDR3: CASSLDSGQGSEQYF; DNA: TGTGCCAGCAGCTTAGACTCGGGACAGGGTTCCGAGCAGTACTTC
V: TRBV28; D: NA; size: NA; J: TRBJ2-7; CDR3: CASSSTSREQYF; DNA: TGTGCCAGCAGTTCAACTAGCCGCGAGCAGTACTTC
V: TRBV7-6; D: TRBD2; size: once; J: TRBJ2-2; CDR3: CASTLSPGGGTGELFF; DNA: TGTGCCAGCACCCTTAGTCCGGGAGGGGGCACCGGGGAGCTGTTTTTT
V: TRBV6-1; D: NA; size: NA; J: TRBJ1-1; CDR3: CASSEARQVRTEAFF; DNA: TGTGCCAGCAGTGAAGCGCGGCAGGTTAGGACTGAAGCTTTCTTT
V: TRBV6-5; D: NA; size: NA; J: TRBJ2-7; CDR3: CASSYSIGGAVYEQYF; DNA: TGTGCCAGCAGTTACTCGATCGGGGGAGCGGTGTACGAGCAGTACTTC
V: TRBV29-1; D: TRBD1; size: NA; J: TRBJ2-5; CDR3: CSVETGGRETQYF; DNA: TGCAGCGTTGAAACAGGGGGGCGAGAGACCCAGTACTTC
V: TRBV11-2; D: TRBD1; size: NA; J: TRBJ1-2; CDR3: CASSLDQRTGTSYGYTF; DNA: TGTGCCAGCAGCTTAGATCAGAGGACAGGGACTTCATATGGCTACACCTTC
V: TRBV7-2; D: TRBD1; size: NA; J: TRBJ2-7; CDR3: CASSSTRQGRYEQYF; DNA: TGTGCCAGCAGCTCCACCCGACAGGGAAGGTACGAGCAGTACTTC
V: TRBV2; D: NA; size: NA; J: TRBJ2-5; CDR3: CASSAIGSGQETQYF; DNA: TGTGCCAGCAGTGCCATTGGTAGCGGCCAAGAGACCCAGTACTTC
V: TRBV11-2; D: NA; size: NA; J: TRBJ2-5; CDR3: CASAVGVRTTSEETQYF; DNA: TGTGCCAGCGCCGTAGGAGTAAGGACAACATCAGAAGAGACCCAGTACTTC
V: TRBV6-2/TRBV6-3; D: NA; size: few; J: TRBJ2-7; CDR3: CASSYGGVFSYEQYF; DNA: TGTGCCAGCAGTTACGGTGGGGTTTTCTCCTACGAGCAGTACTTC